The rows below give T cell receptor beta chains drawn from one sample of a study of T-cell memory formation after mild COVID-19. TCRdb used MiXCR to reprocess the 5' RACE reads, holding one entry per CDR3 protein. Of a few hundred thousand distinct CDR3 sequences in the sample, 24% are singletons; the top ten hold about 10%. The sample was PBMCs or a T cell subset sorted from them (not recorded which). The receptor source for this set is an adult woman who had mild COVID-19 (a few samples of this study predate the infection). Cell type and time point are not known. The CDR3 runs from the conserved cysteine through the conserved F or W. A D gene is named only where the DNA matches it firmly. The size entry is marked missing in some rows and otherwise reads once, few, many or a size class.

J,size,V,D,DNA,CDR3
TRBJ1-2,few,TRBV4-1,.,TGCGCCAGCAGCCAGGTAGAGATCTATGGCTACACCTTC,CASSQVEIYGYTF
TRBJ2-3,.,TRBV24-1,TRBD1,TGTGCCACCAGGGGACCCACCGGGACAGCTTACACAGATACGCAGTATTTT,CATRGPTGTAYTDTQYF
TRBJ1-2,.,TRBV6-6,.,TGTGCCAGCAGTTACCCGATCGAGGGCGGGAACTATGGCTACACCTTC,CASSYPIEGGNYGYTF
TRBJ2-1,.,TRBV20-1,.,TGCAGTGCTAGAGATCATTGGCAGGGGAAGTACAATGAGCAGTTCTTC,CSARDHWQGKYNEQFF
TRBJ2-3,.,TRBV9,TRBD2,TGTGCCAGCAGCGCCAGCGGGGGCCACACAGATACGCAGTATTTT,CASSASGGHTDTQYF
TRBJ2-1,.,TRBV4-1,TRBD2,TGCGCCAGCAGCCAAGATACAGCGGGAGGGTACAATGAGCAGTTCTTC,CASSQDTAGGYNEQFF
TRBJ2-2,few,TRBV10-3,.,TGTGCCATCAGTCTCGGGACCCCGAACACCGGGGAGCTGTTTTTT,CAISLGTPNTGELFF
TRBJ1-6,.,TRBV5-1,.,TGCGCCAGCAGCCCCACAGGGAATTCACCCCTCCACTTT,CASSPTGNSPLHF
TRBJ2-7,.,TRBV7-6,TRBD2,TGTGCCAGCGGCGGCGCCGGTTGGGGGACTAGCGGCACTTACGAGCAGTACTTC,CASGGAGWGTSGTYEQYF
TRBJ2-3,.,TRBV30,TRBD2,TGTGCCTGGAGTGAGGCGGGAGGGCCGGATACGCAGTATTTT,CAWSEAGGPDTQYF
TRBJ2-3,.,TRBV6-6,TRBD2,TGTGCCAGCAGTTACAGTGGGCGGGGGAAAAGCACAGATACGCAGTATTTT,CASSYSGRGKSTDTQYF
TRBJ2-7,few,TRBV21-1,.,TGTGCCAGCAGCAAAGCGACGGTTATGGGCTACGAGCAGTACTTC,CASSKATVMGYEQYF
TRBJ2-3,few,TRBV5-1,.,TGCGCCAGCAGTACCCGGGGATATGCTACACGGACCACAGATACGCAGTATTTT,CASSTRGYATRTTDTQYF
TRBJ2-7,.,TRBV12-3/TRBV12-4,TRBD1,TGTGCCAGCAGTCTGACAGGGGGGACCTACGAGCAGTACTTC,CASSLTGGTYEQYF
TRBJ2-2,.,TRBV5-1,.,TGCGCCAGCAGTTCTCCAATTAACGGGGAGCTGTTTTTT,CASSSPINGELFF
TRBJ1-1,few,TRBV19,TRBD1,TGTGCCAGTAGATGGGACAGGGAACTGAACACTGAAGCTTTCTTT,CASRWDRELNTEAFF
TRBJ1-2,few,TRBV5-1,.,TGCGCCAGCAGCTTGGAGTTAAACTATGGCTACACCTTC,CASSLELNYGYTF
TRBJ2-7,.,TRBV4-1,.,TGCGCCAGCAGCCGCCATCTTGTGACTGGACCATCCTACGAGCAGTACTTC,CASSRHLVTGPSYEQYF
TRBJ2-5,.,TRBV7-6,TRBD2,TGTGCCAGCAGCTACGCGAGACTAGCGGAAGAGACCCAGTACTTC,CASSYARLAEETQYF
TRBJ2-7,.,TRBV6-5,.,TGTGCCAGCCAAATCCAAGGGGGCGGGACCTACGAGCAGTACTTC,CASQIQGGGTYEQYF
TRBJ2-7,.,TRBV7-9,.,TGTGCCAGCAGCACAGAGGGTTCCTACGAGCAGTACTTC,CASSTEGSYEQYF
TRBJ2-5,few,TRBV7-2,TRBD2,TGTGCCAGCAGCTCCCCGTTAGCGGGGACCCCGGCGGAGACCCAGTACTTC,CASSSPLAGTPAETQYF
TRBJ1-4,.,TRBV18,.,TGTGCCAGCTCACCACCGACTTATGAAAAACTGTTTTTT,CASSPPTYEKLFF
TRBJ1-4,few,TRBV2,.,TGTGCCAGCAGGGGGGAGAGTAAGAGGGAAAAACTGTTTTTT,CASRGESKREKLFF
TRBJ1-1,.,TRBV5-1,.,TGCGCCAGCAGGGTGGGGGGTCGGAACACTGAAGCTTTCTTT,CASRVGGRNTEAFF
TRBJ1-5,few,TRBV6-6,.,TGTGCCAGCCACGACGGGCCCCAGCATTTT,CASHDGPQHF
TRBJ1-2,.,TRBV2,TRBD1,TGTGCCAGCAGTGTTTACAGGGGAGCTAACTATGGCTACACCTTC,CASSVYRGANYGYTF